The present T cell receptor (beta chain) was sequenced within a study of blood T cell repertoires in COVID-19. In the study overall: The analysed material was cDNA or gDNA that came from T cells, B-cell-depleted T cells, or PBMCs.

Germline assignment: CDR1 MNHEY and CDR2 SVGAGI. V lost 6 bases and J lost 1, with 13 bases in between. The CDR3 is made up of 15 amino acids. In the source study's methods: Amplification with reference gene primers provided the estimates of nucleated cell counts. Profiling relied on immunoSEQ multiplex PCR, and the TCRdb table lists in-frame clones only, not all of them. V and J calls and clone size follow that table, whereas D and trimming were derived from the DNA. The sample lists roughly 70,000 clones, 75% to 85% occurring once. This TCR was sampled from a man in his 70s who had recovered from COVID-19. Sequencing used peripheral blood. The V and J genes are TRBV6-5 and TRBJ1-5; possible D gene TRBD1, 6 bases. The CDR3 nucleotides read TGTGCCAGCAGGACCGACAGGATCAGCAATCAGCCCCAGCATTTT. As protein: CASRTDRISNQPQHF.